Presented here are 10 T cell receptor beta chains from one specimen sequenced in a study of brain T cells in children with intractable seizures. Sequencing was performed with immunoSEQ multiplex PCR; in TCRdb, only in-frame clones are kept and a portion is missing. The sample holds hundreds of thousands of clones, more than 85% seen once. Time point of the sample: blood from clinic visit 5 months post-surgery; TSC patient then seizure free. This specimen was peripheral blood, taken 4 to 5 months after surgery. The receptors originated from a boy younger than two with tuberous sclerosis and intractable seizures.

The CDR3 region is CAWSVAGAAADTQYF. The CDR3, as DNA: TGTGCCTGGAGTGTAGCGGGAGCTGCGGCAGATACGCAGTATTTT. This chain links TRBV30 with TRBJ2-3; 8 bases fit TRBD2. Germline V gives CDR1 GTSNPN, CDR2 SVGIG (reference sequence). Trimming cost V 0 bases and J 4 bases; bases outside gene matches: 6. The length of the CDR3 is 15 residues.

DNA of the CDR3: TGTGCCAGTACCAAGGGACAGCCCGTCTACGAGCAGTACTTC. Residues: CASTKGQPVYEQYF. The V gene is TRBV19, the J gene TRBJ2-7, with TRBD1 identical over 7 bases. The trim removed 7 bases at V and 3 bases at J, leaving 9 bases unmatched. The CDR3 is made up of 14 amino acids. CDR1 is LNHDA and CDR2 is SQIVND in the germline V gene (reference sequence).

The chain recombines TRBV11-2 with TRBJ1-1, with TRBD1 identical over 7 bases. The CDR3 has 14 amino acids. J was trimmed by 2 bases and V by 5 bases; bases with no gene match: 5. The germline CDR1 and CDR2 sequences are SGHAT and FQNNGV. CDR3 coding DNA: TGTGCCAGCAGCCCCGGGACAGCTAACACTGAAGCTTTCTTT. This sequence encodes CASSPGTANTEAFF.

The chain couples TRBV5-6 to TRBJ1-2; D not resolved. Trimming cost V 1 base and J 3 bases, with 10 bases left between them. Germline assignment: CDR1 SGHDT and CDR2 YYEEEE. The CDR3 is 14 residues long. The CDR3 DNA is TGTGCCAGCAGCTTGTACAACACCGACTATGGCTACACCTTC. Residues: CASSLYNTDYGYTF. The full variable domain, rest sourced from reference TRBV5-6 and TRBJ1-2, is DAGVTQSPTHLIKTRGQQVTLRCSPKSGHDTVSWYQQALGQGPQFIFQYYEEEERQRGNFPDRFSGHQFPNYSSELNVNALLLGDSALYLCASSLYNTDYGYTFGSGTRLTVV.

CDR3 protein: CSVAQGTVSYEQYF. The CDR3 bases are TGCAGCGTTGCGCAGGGGACAGTCTCCTACGAGCAGTACTTC. J is TRBJ2-7 and V is TRBV29-1; 7 positions match TRBD1. Trimming at V came to 4 bases and at J to 0 bases, leaving 6 bases not matched to a gene. This CDR3 region has 14 residues. CDR1 and CDR2 (germline): SQVTM, ANQGSEA.

The CDR3 reads CASSRLAGPSDTQYF. In DNA, the CDR3 is TGTGCCAGCAGCCGACTAGCGGGCCCCTCAGATACGCAGTATTTT. The chain employs TRBV2 and TRBJ2-3; 10 bases agree with TRBD2. J was trimmed by 4 bases and V by 6 bases; bases with no gene match: 7. This CDR3 is built from 15 residues. Germline V lookup: CDR1 SNHLY, CDR2 FYNNEI.

The chain joins TRBV6-2 or TRBV6-3 to TRBJ2-5; 7 nucleotides line up with TRBD2. Germline assignment: CDR1 MNHEY and CDR2 SVGEGT. V was pared by 5 bases and J by 2 bases, with 17 bases of the junction left unmatched. This CDR3 comprises 18 residues. The CDR3 sequence: CASSNSGLYSSGQETQYF. The CDR3 DNA reads TGTGCCAGCAGTAATAGCGGGCTTTATTCTTCCGGACAAGAGACCCAGTACTTC.

This chain links TRBV7-2 with TRBJ2-2; 8 bases map to TRBD2. Germline V CDR1 and CDR2: SGHTA, FQGNSA. V shed 4 bases, J shed 2 bases, and the junction held 9 bases outside the gene matches. The CDR3 totals 17 residues. The CDR3 reads CASSSGLAPSNTGELFF. In DNA, the CDR3 is TGTGCCAGCAGCTCCGGACTAGCTCCTTCCAACACCGGGGAGCTGTTTTTT.

In nucleotides, the CDR3 is TGTGCCAGCAGTTTAGGTCCCAGCGGGGCCAACGTCCTGACTTTC. Residues: CASSLGPSGANVLTF. The V gene is TRBV27, the J gene TRBJ2-6; D is unclear. The CDR3 length is 15 residues. From germline, CDR1 is MNHEY and CDR2 SMNVEV (reference sequence). The V end was cut by 2 bases, the J end by 4 bases, with 9 bases between.

This chain joins TRBV27 and TRBJ2-1; D is possibly TRBD2 (5 bases). The V end lost 2 bases, the J end lost 2 bases, and 10 bases lay between the germline ends. This CDR3 comprises 15 residues. CDR1 and CDR2 from the germline V gene are MNHEY and SMNVEV (reference sequence). This CDR3 is CASSLRGRTYNEQFF. The CDR3 DNA is TGTGCCAGCAGTTTACGGGGTAGGACCTACAATGAGCAGTTCTTC.